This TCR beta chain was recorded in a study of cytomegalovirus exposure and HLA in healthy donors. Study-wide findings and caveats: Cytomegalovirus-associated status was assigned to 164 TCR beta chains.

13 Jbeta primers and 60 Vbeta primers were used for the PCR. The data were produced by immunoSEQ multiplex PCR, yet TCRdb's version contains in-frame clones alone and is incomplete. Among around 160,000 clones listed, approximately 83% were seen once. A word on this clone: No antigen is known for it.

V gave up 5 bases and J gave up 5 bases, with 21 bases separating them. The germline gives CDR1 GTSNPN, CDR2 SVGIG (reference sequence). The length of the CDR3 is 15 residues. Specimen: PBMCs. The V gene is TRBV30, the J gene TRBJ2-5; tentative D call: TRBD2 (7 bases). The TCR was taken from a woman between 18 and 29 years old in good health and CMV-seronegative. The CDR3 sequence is CAWGRGRANPETQYF. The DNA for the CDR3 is TGTGCCTGGGGGAGGGGGAGGGCAAATCCGGAGACCCAGTACTTC. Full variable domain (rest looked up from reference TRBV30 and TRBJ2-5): SQTIHQWPATLVQPVGSPLSLECTVEGTSNPNLYWYRQAAGRGLQLLFYSVGIGQISSEVPQNLSASRPQDRQFILSSKKLLLSDSGFYLCAWGRGRANPETQYFGPGTRLLVL.